This T cell receptor beta chain was retrieved from a study of cytomegalovirus exposure and HLA in healthy donors. PCR involved 60 Vbeta and 13 Jbeta primers. Only in-frame clones appear in the TCRdb table, and some are missing; sequencing was by immunoSEQ multiplex PCR. The sample holds about 200,000 clones, around 75% seen once. The CDR3 has 16 residues. Germline assignment: CDR1 LGHNA and CDR2 YSLEER. The V gene end was trimmed by 0 bases and the J gene end by 4 bases; junction bases not matched to a gene: 6. The material sequenced was PBMCs. J is TRBJ2-3 and V is TRBV4-3; 8 bases fit TRBD2. This clonotype was obtained from a male donor in good health and CMV-seropositive. The CDR3 here is CASSQEWAGGADTQYF. CDR3 sequence (DNA): TGCGCCAGCAGCCAAGAGTGGGCGGGGGGCGCAGATACGCAGTATTTT.